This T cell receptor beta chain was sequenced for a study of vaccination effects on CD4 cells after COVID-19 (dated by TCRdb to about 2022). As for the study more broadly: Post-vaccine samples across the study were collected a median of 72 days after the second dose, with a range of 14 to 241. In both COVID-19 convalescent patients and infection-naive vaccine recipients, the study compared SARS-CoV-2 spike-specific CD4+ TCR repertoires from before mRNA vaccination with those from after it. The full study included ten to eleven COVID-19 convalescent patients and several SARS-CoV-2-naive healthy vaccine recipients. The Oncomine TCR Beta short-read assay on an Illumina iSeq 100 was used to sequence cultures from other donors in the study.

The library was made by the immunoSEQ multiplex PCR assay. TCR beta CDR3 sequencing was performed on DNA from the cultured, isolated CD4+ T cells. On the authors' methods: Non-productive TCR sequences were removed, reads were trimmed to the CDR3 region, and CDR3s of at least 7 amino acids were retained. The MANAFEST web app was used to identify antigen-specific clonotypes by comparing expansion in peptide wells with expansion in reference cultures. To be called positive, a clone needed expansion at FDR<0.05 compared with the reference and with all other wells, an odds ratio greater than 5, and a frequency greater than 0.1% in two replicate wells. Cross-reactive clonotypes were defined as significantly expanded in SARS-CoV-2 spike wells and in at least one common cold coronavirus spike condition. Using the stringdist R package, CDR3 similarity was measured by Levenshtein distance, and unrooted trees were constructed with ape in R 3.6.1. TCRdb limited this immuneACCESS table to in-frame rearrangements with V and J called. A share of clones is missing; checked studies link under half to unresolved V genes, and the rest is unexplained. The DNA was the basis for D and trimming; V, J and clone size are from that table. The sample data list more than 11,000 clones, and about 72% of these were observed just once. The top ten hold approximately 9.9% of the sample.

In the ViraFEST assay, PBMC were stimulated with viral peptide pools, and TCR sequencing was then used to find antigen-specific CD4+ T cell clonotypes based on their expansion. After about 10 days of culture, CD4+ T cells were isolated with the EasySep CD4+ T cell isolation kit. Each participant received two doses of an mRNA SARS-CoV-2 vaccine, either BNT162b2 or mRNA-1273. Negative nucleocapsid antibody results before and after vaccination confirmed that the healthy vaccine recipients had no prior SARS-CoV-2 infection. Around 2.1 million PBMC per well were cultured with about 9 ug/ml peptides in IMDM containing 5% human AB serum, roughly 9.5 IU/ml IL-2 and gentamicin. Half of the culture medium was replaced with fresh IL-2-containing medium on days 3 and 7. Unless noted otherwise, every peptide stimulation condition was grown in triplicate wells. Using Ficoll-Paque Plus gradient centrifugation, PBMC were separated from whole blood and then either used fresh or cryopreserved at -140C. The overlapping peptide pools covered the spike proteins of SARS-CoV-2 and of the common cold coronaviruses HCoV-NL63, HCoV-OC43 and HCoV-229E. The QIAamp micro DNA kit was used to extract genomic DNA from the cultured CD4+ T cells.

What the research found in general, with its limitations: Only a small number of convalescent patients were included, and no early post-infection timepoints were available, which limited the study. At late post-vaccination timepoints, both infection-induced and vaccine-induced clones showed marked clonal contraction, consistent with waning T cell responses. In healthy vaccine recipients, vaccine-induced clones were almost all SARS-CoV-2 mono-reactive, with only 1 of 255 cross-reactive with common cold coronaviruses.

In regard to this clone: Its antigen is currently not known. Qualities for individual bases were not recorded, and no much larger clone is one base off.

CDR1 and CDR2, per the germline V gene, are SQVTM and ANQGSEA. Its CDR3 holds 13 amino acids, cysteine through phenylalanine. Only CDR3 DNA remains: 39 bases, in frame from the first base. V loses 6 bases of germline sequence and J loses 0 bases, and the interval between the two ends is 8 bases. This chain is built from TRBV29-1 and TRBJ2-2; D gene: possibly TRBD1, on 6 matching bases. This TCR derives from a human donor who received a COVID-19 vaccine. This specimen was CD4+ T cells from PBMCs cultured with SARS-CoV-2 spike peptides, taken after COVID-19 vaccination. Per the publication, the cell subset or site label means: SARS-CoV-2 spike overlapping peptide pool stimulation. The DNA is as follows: TGCAGCGTGAGGGGGACGAACACCGGGGAGCTGTTTTTT. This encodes CSVRGTNTGELFF.